This entry describes one T cell receptor (beta chain). Its antigen is unknown. The source of the sample is a study of T cell responses to AZD1222 COVID-19 vaccine. TCRdb's copy holds only in-frame clones and misses some; the assay was immunoSEQ multiplex PCR. The sample has more than 110,000 clones, approximately 85% seen once. V was trimmed by 9 bases and J by 4 bases, leaving 17 bases between them. Germline V gene sequence: CDR1 SGHRS, CDR2 YFSETQ. This CDR3 contains 13 residues. General observations from the study: Spike-specific TCR repertoires showed rising breadth and depth after two AZD1222 doses.

Sequencing was performed on peripheral blood, taken on day 0 of AZD1222 vaccination. The receptor was isolated from an adult in good health. The rearrangement links TRBV5-1 to TRBJ2-7; tentatively, D is TRBD1 (5 bases). As DNA, the CDR3 is TGCGCCAAGGATAGACAGTTAAGGTACGAGCAGTACTTC. Amino acid sequence: CAKDRQLRYEQYF.